This TCR beta chain derives from a study of blood T cell repertoires in COVID-19. For the study at large: Before being deemed recovered, Cohort 3 donors had two negative PCRs, clearance, or symptom resolution. Material from acute and convalescent COVID-19 was sourced from the United States, Italy and Spain.

Germline lookup yields CDR1 LNHDA and CDR2 SQIVND (reference sequence). The ends were cut back, 3 bases at V and 2 bases at J, with 11 bases in the middle. This CDR3 has 15 amino acids. Original processing notes: Estimates of nucleated cell counts were drawn from the amplification of reference gene primers. Profiled with immunoSEQ multiplex PCR; TCRdb holds only in-frame clones, not every one. Clone size and V and J calls were adopted from that table, with D and trimming inferred from the DNA. The table has roughly 200,000 clones, around 86% seen once. Participants were placed into cohorts based on the clinical history they reported.

The source of this sequence is a man between 25 and 39 years old in a cohort exposed to, infected with or recovered from COVID-19 (not recorded which). The V call is TRBV19, the J call TRBJ2-1; no clear D. Input material: PBMCs or T cells enriched from blood (not recorded which). The CDR3 DNA follows: TGTGCCAGTAGTATCTCACTCTCCCCCTACAATGAGCAGTTCTTC. Residues: CASSISLSPYNEQFF.